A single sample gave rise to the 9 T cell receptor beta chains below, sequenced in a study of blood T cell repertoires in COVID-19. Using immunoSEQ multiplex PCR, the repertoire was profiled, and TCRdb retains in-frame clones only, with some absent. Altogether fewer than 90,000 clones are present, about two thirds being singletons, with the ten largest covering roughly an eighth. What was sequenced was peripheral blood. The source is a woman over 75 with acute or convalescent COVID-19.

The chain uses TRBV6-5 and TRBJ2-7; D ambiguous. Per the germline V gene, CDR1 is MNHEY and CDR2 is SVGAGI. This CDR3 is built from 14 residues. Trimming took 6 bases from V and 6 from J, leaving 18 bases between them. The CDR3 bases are TGTGCCAGCAGGCCCGGCCTCGAATCGGGCGAGCAGTACTTC. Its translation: CASRPGLESGEQYF.

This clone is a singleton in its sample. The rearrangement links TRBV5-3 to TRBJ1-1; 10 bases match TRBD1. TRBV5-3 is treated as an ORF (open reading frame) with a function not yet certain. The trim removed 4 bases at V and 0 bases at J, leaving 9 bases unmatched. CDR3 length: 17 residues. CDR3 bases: TGTGCCAGAAGCCGAGGGGACAGGGGCTACATGAACACTGAAGCTTTCTTT. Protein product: CARSRGDRGYMNTEAFF.

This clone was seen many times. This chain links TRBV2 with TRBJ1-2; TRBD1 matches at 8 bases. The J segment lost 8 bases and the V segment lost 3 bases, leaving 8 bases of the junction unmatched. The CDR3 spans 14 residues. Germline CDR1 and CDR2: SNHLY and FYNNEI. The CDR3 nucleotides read TGTGCCAGCAGTGATGACAGGGGATTCAAGGGCTACACCTTC. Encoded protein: CASSDDRGFKGYTF.

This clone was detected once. The CDR3 spells CASSTGGATPYEQYF. The CDR3, as DNA: TGTGCCAGCAGCACCGGGGGGGCCACCCCTTACGAGCAGTACTTC. This chain links TRBV3-1 (or the pseudogene TRBV3-2) with TRBJ2-7; 8 nucleotides line up with TRBD2. Unmatched junction bases numbered 10, after V lost 5 bases and J lost 4 bases. The CDR3 has 15 amino acids. CDR1 is LGHDT, CDR2 YNNKEL, per germline (reference sequence).

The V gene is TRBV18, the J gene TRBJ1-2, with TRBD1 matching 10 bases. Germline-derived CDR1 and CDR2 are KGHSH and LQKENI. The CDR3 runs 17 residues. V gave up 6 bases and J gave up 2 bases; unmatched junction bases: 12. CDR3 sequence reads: CASSPFRDRGSNYGYTF. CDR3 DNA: TGTGCCAGCTCGCCCTTCCGGGACAGGGGCTCCAACTATGGCTACACCTTC.

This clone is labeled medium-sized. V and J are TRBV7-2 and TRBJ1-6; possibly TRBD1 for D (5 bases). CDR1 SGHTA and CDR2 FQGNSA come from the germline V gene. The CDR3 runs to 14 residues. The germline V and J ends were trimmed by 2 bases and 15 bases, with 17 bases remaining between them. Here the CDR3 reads CASSLMAGPSNLHF. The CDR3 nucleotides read TGTGCCAGCAGCTTAATGGCAGGGCCCTCAAACCTCCACTTT.

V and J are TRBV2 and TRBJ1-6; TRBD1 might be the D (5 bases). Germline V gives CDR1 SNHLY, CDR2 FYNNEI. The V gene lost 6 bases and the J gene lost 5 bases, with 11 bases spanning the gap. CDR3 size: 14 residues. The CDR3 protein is CASRGLIHNSPLHF. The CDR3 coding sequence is TGTGCCAGCAGGGGACTGATACATAATTCACCCCTCCACTTT.

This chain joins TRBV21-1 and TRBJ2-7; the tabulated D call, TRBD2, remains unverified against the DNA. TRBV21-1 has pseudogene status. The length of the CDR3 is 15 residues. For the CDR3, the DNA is TGTGCCAGCAGCAAAGGGTTAGCGCGTCCCTACGAGCAGTACTTC. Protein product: CASSKGLARPYEQYF.

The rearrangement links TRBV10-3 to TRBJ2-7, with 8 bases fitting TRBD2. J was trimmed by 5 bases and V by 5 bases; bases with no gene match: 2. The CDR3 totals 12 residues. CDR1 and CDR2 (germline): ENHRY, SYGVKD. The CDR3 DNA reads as TGTGCCATCAGTCGGGGGGGAGACGAGCAGTACTTC. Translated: CAISRGGDEQYF.